These 16 T cell receptor beta chains were sequenced from one sample in a study of blood T cell repertoires in COVID-19. Using immunoSEQ multiplex PCR, the repertoire was profiled, and TCRdb retains in-frame clones only, with some absent. The sample comprises 180,000 or so clones, more than 75% of which are singletons, and roughly 7.8% rests with the top ten. Sequenced input: peripheral blood. These receptors all come from a woman aged 45-59 years with active or convalescent COVID-19.

The chain is built from TRBV4-3 and TRBJ1-1; D possibly corresponds to TRBD1 (6 bases). Trimming left V 1 base short and J 0 bases short, with 12 bases between. The CDR3 is made up of 16 amino acids. CDR1 is LGHNA, CDR2 YSLEER, per germline. CDR3: CASSQGAGALNTEAFF. In nucleotides, the CDR3 is TGCGCCAGCAGCCAAGGGGCAGGGGCTTTGAACACTGAAGCTTTCTTT.

This rearrangement joins TRBV2 to TRBJ2-7; tentative D call: TRBD2 (5 bases). Trimming stripped 2 bases from V and 6 bases from J, with 14 bases between. The V gene's germline CDR1 is SNHLY and CDR2 FYNNEI. The CDR3 runs to 14 residues. In nucleotides, the CDR3 is TGTGCCAGCAGTGAAATGGCCGCGGGTGGCGAGCAGTACTTC. Protein sequence: CASSEMAAGGEQYF.

V gene TRBV14 combines with J gene TRBJ1-1; D gene uncertain. Trimming took off 4 bases at V and 8 bases at J, with 14 bases between the two ends. Germline CDR1 reads SGHDN; CDR2 reads FVKESK. The CDR3 extends over 13 amino acids. The CDR3 DNA reads as TGTGCCAGCAGCCCTCAGGCGAACGCCGAAGCTTTCTTT. Translated, it gives CASSPQANAEAFF.

The V call is TRBV2, the J call TRBJ1-1; the match to TRBD1 covers 9 bases. V was clipped by 6 bases and J by 4 bases; unmatched bases: 6. The CDR3 length is 14 residues. Germline CDR1 reads SNHLY; CDR2 reads FYNNEI. CDR3 sequence reads: CASSRTGVGTEAFF. The CDR3, as DNA: TGTGCCAGCAGCCGGACAGGGGTCGGCACTGAAGCTTTCTTT.

The gene calls are TRBV7-2 and TRBJ2-7; TRBD1 agrees at 7 bases. CDR3 length equals 14 residues. The germline CDR1 and CDR2 sequences are SGHTA and FQGNSA. The junction had 3 bases not matched to a gene; V was cut back by 0 bases and J by 4 bases. The CDR3 loop is CASSLARTGYEQYF. The DNA of the CDR3 is TGTGCCAGCAGCTTAGCGCGGACAGGATACGAGCAGTACTTC.

V is TRBV27 and J is TRBJ1-6; D unclear. The CDR3 consists of 14 residues. From germline, CDR1 is MNHEY and CDR2 SMNVEV (reference sequence). V lost 3 bases to trimming and J lost 9 bases, with 12 bases between them. The CDR3 nucleotides read TGTGCCAGCAGTTTGAGGGTGTTACTTTCACCCCTCCACTTT. Its translation is CASSLRVLLSPLHF.

The rearrangement uses TRBV11-2 and TRBJ1-3; no clear D. Deletions cut 3 bases from V and 2 bases from J, with 11 bases between. Germline CDR1 is SGHAT and CDR2 is FQNNGV. The CDR3 length is 15 residues. The CDR3 coding sequence is TGTGCCAGCAGCTTGGTAACAGAACCTGGAAACACCATATATTTT. Protein sequence: CASSLVTEPGNTIYF.

The chain uses TRBV15 and TRBJ2-7; 8 bases are a match to TRBD2. CDR3 length: 16 amino acids. The germline gives CDR1 LNHNV, CDR2 YYDKDF (reference sequence). After removal of 0 bases from V and 2 bases from J, the junction contained 6 bases not matched to a gene. CDR3 nucleotide sequence: TGTGCCACCAGCAGAGATCTAGATAGCGGGACCTACGAGCAGTACTTC. This translates into CATSRDLDSGTYEQYF.

The J gene is TRBJ1-4, the V gene TRBV29-1; the D is unclear. V lost 5 bases to trimming and J lost 3 bases, with 4 bases between them. The V gene's germline CDR1 is SQVTM and CDR2 ANQGSEA. The CDR3 is 11 residues long. CDR3 sequence: CSVRANEKLFF. In DNA form, the CDR3 reads TGCAGCGTTAGAGCTAATGAAAAACTGTTTTTT.

CDR3 amino acids: CASSLAHRETQYF. The CDR3 DNA sequence: TGTGCCAGCAGCTTAGCCCATCGGGAGACCCAGTACTTC. V and J are TRBV7-2 and TRBJ2-5; D unclear. With 0 bases removed from V and 5 bases from J, the gap between germline ends came to 7 bases. The CDR3 loop spans 13 amino acids. Germline lookup yields CDR1 SGHTA and CDR2 FQGNSA.

The CDR3 reads CASSLSQAGGNYEQYF. In DNA, the CDR3 is TGTGCCAGCAGTTTATCCCAAGCGGGAGGGAACTACGAGCAGTACTTC. This chain connects TRBV27 to TRBJ2-7, with TRBD2 matching over 10 bases. CDR3 length: 16 residues. The V segment lost 0 bases and the J segment 3 bases; nucleotides outside the gene matches: 5. Germline CDR1 reads MNHEY; CDR2 reads SMNVEV (reference sequence).

This rearrangement joins TRBV6-2 or TRBV6-3 to TRBJ2-5, with D possibly being TRBD2 (6 bases). The ends were cut back, 4 bases at V and 4 bases at J, with 16 bases in the middle. The CDR3 is made up of 15 amino acids. CDR1 MNHEY and CDR2 SVGEGT come from the germline V gene. Written as DNA, the CDR3 is TGTGCCAGCAGTTTCCAGGGTCAGGGAGGAGAGACCCAGTACTTC. It encodes CASSFQGQGGETQYF.

The chain is built from TRBV21-1 and TRBJ1-1; the D call of TRBD1 is as the table states it, not checked on the DNA. TRBV21-1 is a pseudogene locus. The length of the CDR3 is 16 residues. The DNA for the CDR3 is TGTGCCAGCAGCCTGCGACAGGGGGGGATCGACACTGAAGCTTTCTTT. This translates into CASSLRQGGIDTEAFF.

The CDR3 is CASSPGLAGTIDTQYF. The CDR3 bases are TGTGCCAGCAGCCCGGGACTAGCGGGGACTATAGATACGCAGTATTTT. The chain links TRBV11-2 to TRBJ2-3, with 13 bases aligning to TRBD2. Losses at the gene ends were 5 bases for V and 5 bases for J; bases not matched to a gene: 7. CDR1 and CDR2 (germline): SGHAT, FQNNGV. This CDR3 is 16 amino acids long.

In this sample, this clone turned up once. The gene calls are TRBV2 and TRBJ2-4, with TRBD2 matching 14 bases. Germline V gives CDR1 SNHLY, CDR2 FYNNEI. This CDR3 has 20 amino acids. The V and J ends lost 4 bases and 0 bases, in that order; junction bases with no gene match: 11. The CDR3: CASSGGLAGDQTLAKNIQYF. CDR3 coding DNA: TGTGCCAGCAGTGGGGGACTAGCGGGAGACCAAACCCTAGCCAAAAACATTCAGTACTTC.

The chain uses TRBV9 and TRBJ2-3, with D perhaps matching TRBD2 (6 bases). The germline V and J ends were trimmed by 2 bases and 0 bases, with 10 bases remaining between them. Germline V gene lookup returns CDR1 SGDLS and CDR2 YYNGEE. The CDR3 is made up of 15 amino acids. As DNA, the CDR3 is TGTGCCAGCAGCGTGGGGGGAGGCAGCACAGATACGCAGTATTTT. Amino acids: CASSVGGGSTDTQYF.